These T cell receptor beta chains were read from a single sample in a study of T cells in Graves' hyperthyroidism and ophthalmopathy. TCRdb passed the multiplex PCR reads through MiXCR, listing each CDR3 protein once. The sample has fewer than 750,000 distinct CDR3 sequences, 14% to 15% seen once. The sample was blood. The source of these receptors is a woman between 40 and 50 years old with Graves' ophthalmopathy. The CDR3 runs from the conserved cysteine through the conserved F or W.

v_gene: TRBV6-1; CDR3aa: CASRLGQITEAFF
v_gene: TRBV6-5; CDR3aa: CASSFSSGSLYEQYF
v_gene: TRBV28; CDR3aa: CASNGPGRSSSGNTIYF
v_gene: TRBV29-1; CDR3aa: CSVTLAGVGETQYF
v_gene: TRBV30; CDR3aa: CAWSVGTSGNTIYF
v_gene: TRBV12-3/TRBV12-4; CDR3aa: CASSLTRGSYEQYF
v_gene: TRBV28; CDR3aa: CASSLTGSGTEAFF
v_gene: TRBV3-1; CDR3aa: CASSRAGDSYEQYF
v_gene: TRBV28; CDR3aa: CASTWGTRNTIYF
v_gene: TRBV20-1; CDR3aa: CRRGTGDTEAFF
v_gene: TRBV19; CDR3aa: CASSMRNPATSPNQPQHF
v_gene: TRBV20-1; CDR3aa: CSATGTGQRDEYGYTF
v_gene: TRBV10-3; CDR3aa: CAISVREAYEQYF
v_gene: TRBV6-2/TRBV6-3; CDR3aa: CASSYSGQHGYTF
v_gene: TRBV6-2/TRBV6-3; CDR3aa: CASSPRDRIYEQYF
v_gene: TRBV27; CDR3aa: CASSSTSGNTIYF
v_gene: TRBV20-1; CDR3aa: CSARDLVRANTGELFF
v_gene: TRBV5-5; CDR3aa: CASSWGTGTETQYF
v_gene: TRBV2; CDR3aa: CANSAVLRETQYF
v_gene: TRBV2; CDR3aa: CASSEAGWETQYF
v_gene: TRBV7-2; CDR3aa: CASTPSGLNTEAFF
v_gene: TRBV7-6; CDR3aa: CASSLGQGEREQYF
v_gene: TRBV28; CDR3aa: CASIRQTDYSNQPQHF
v_gene: TRBV13; CDR3aa: CASTSGQGFREQYF
v_gene: TRBV15; CDR3aa: CATSPLDRADGYTF
v_gene: TRBV20-1; CDR3aa: CSAPQKGYTF
v_gene: TRBV19; CDR3aa: CASSIDLGGAYEQYF
v_gene: TRBV28; CDR3aa: CASSPLVSNQPQHF
v_gene: TRBV20-1; CDR3aa: CSARDPGTAYF
v_gene: TRBV7-3; CDR3aa: CASSLPGRAAFF
v_gene: TRBV7-2; CDR3aa: CASSFIRNTDTQYF
v_gene: TRBV7-3; CDR3aa: CASSLLGSTGELFF
v_gene: TRBV15; CDR3aa: CATSRAVDSNSPLHF
v_gene: TRBV20-1; CDR3aa: CSASWQRDQPQHF
v_gene: TRBV13; CDR3aa: CASSSRGALSYEQYF
v_gene: TRBV11-1; CDR3aa: CAGSHTTGDGEQFF
v_gene: TRBV3-1; CDR3aa: CASSETPASVYEQYF
v_gene: TRBV5-1; CDR3aa: CASSATGARGTEAFF
v_gene: TRBV6-2/TRBV6-3; CDR3aa: CASSWAPGAGANTGELFF
v_gene: TRBV7-9; CDR3aa: CASSPAGEYEQYF
v_gene: TRBV14; CDR3aa: CASSYDRVDAEAFF
v_gene: TRBV30; CDR3aa: CAWSVMVRTVEAFF
v_gene: TRBV24-1; CDR3aa: CATSSSGNTGELFF
v_gene: TRBV2; CDR3aa: CASRRERSNTGELFF
v_gene: TRBV10-3; CDR3aa: CAISSKAGGPGEQYF